This T cell receptor (beta chain) was obtained from a study of CD8 T cells in Susac syndrome. At the level of the study: The Susac syndrome patients were therapy-naive, on corticosteroids, or on intravenous immunoglobulin alone at blood draw.

An amount of RNA that ranged from roughly 0.5 to 1 ug was reverse transcribed with random hexamers. Multiplex immunoSEQ PCR targeted 54 Vbeta and 13 Jbeta TCR beta segments. TCRdb fed the immunoSEQ multiplex PCR reads into MiXCR, producing one record per CDR3 protein. This sample has around 23,000 distinct CDR3 sequences, with about 93% found just once. Study-level points and caveats: Susac-specific public clones in total CD8+ repertoires numbered around 17; in CD8+ TEMRA repertoires, they numbered about five. The greatest CD8+ clonal expansion in Susac occurred in TEMRA cells and in active patients.

This CDR3 region has 16 residues. CDR1 MNHEY and CDR2 SVGEGT come from the germline V gene. V was cut by 2 bases and J by 0 bases, with 11 bases left in between. Notes on this clonotype: The antigen remains unidentified.

The specimen was CD8+ T cells from PBMCs. The chain employs TRBV6-2 or TRBV6-3 and TRBJ1-3; D gene uncertain. This sequence originates from a human donor with Susac syndrome. The CDR3 sequence: CASSYPTESSGNTIYF. CDR3 DNA sequence: TGTGCCAGCAGTTACCCGACCGAGAGCTCTGGAAACACCATATATTTT.